A selection of T cell receptor beta chains follows, all from one sample in a study of T cells in localized non-small cell lung cancer. The protocol was immunoSEQ multiplex PCR, while the TCRdb copy is restricted to in-frame clones and leaves out a portion. Of 60,000 to 85,000 clones in the sample, roughly nine tenths were seen once. Here the sequenced sample was peripheral blood, taken before any cancer treatment. All receptors derive from a male donor older than 55 with stage III squamous cell lung carcinoma. The CDR3 runs from the conserved cysteine through the conserved F or W. D genes are given only for firm matches. A row's size may be missing; if present it is once, few, many or a size class.

J gene,clone size,D gene,V gene,CDR3 protein,CDR3 DNA
TRBJ1-5,.,.,TRBV30,CALAGSGNQPQHF,TGTGCCTTAGCAGGGTCGGGCAATCAGCCCCAGCATTTT
TRBJ2-5,.,TRBD2,TRBV6-5,CASSSGGGGVQETQYF,TGTGCCAGCAGTTCCGGAGGCGGGGGGGTCCAAGAGACCCAGTACTTC
TRBJ2-1,.,.,TRBV2,CASRGAIYNEQFF,TGTGCCAGCAGGGGGGCAATCTACAATGAGCAGTTCTTC
TRBJ2-1,once,.,TRBV7-9,CASRLSNEQFF,TGTGCCAGCAGGCTTTCAAATGAGCAGTTCTTC
TRBJ1-2,.,.,TRBV6-5,CASSRLGRSYGYTF,TGTGCCAGCAGTAGGCTTGGAAGGAGCTATGGCTACACCTTC
TRBJ1-5,.,.,TRBV5-6,CASSSAGFGNQPQHF,TGTGCCAGCAGCTCAGCGGGATTCGGCAATCAGCCCCAGCATTTT
TRBJ2-1,.,.,TRBV5-4,CASVRQGSPNEQFF,TGTGCCAGCGTGAGGCAGGGGTCCCCCAATGAGCAGTTCTTC
TRBJ2-2,.,.,TRBV28,CASSSHRTGELFF,TGTGCCAGCAGTAGCCACAGGACCGGGGAGCTGTTTTTT
TRBJ1-1,.,.,TRBV4-2,CASSQGNRVYTEAFF,TGTGCCAGCAGCCAAGGAAACAGGGTTTATACTGAAGCTTTCTTT
TRBJ2-2,.,TRBD1,TRBV5-1,CASSLNRGSAGELFF,TGCGCCAGCAGCTTAAACAGGGGGTCAGCCGGGGAGCTGTTTTTT
TRBJ2-7,.,.,TRBV6-5,CASSYGVGYEQYF,TGTGCCAGCAGTTATGGGGTCGGCTACGAGCAGTACTTC
TRBJ2-2,.,.,TRBV6-1,CASSEILVTGELFF,TGTGCCAGCAGTGAGATACTGGTGACCGGGGAGCTGTTTTTT
TRBJ1-1,.,.,TRBV14,CASRPGAGTEAFF,TGTGCCAGCAGACCCGGGGCTGGAACTGAAGCTTTCTTT
TRBJ2-1,.,.,TRBV7-9,CASSDTGGQSYNEQFF,TGTGCCAGCAGCGACACGGGGGGCCAGTCCTACAATGAGCAGTTCTTC
TRBJ1-2,few,.,TRBV5-4,CASSSGARRDNYGYTF,TGTGCCAGCAGCTCCGGAGCTCGGAGAGATAACTATGGCTACACCTTC
TRBJ2-4,.,TRBD1,TRBV28,CASSLSRDRGLINIQYF,TGTGCCAGCAGTTTATCTCGGGACAGGGGGCTAATAAACATTCAGTACTTC
TRBJ2-7,once,.,TRBV5-8,CASSLDGVYYEQYF,TGTGCCAGCAGCTTGGACGGAGTTTACTACGAGCAGTACTTC
TRBJ2-7,.,.,TRBV19,CASTPAGSYEQYF,TGTGCCAGTACACCTGCAGGGTCCTACGAGCAGTACTTC
TRBJ2-3,.,.,TRBV10-1,CASSESRGVLTDTQYF,TGCGCCAGCAGTGAGTCGAGGGGGGTGCTCACAGATACGCAGTATTTT
TRBJ1-2,.,.,TRBV6-6,CASRPFGANYGYTF,TGTGCCAGCAGACCCTTTGGGGCTAACTATGGCTACACCTTC
TRBJ1-1,.,.,TRBV5-1,CASSGTRTENTEAFF,TGCGCCAGCAGCGGGACCCGGACAGAGAACACTGAAGCTTTCTTT
TRBJ2-3,few,TRBD1,TRBV19,CASSTRTGGFTDTQYF,TGTGCCAGTAGTACCCGGACAGGGGGGTTCACAGATACGCAGTATTTT
TRBJ2-3,few,.,TRBV9,CASSVEGFADTQYF,TGTGCCAGCAGCGTAGAAGGGTTCGCAGATACGCAGTATTTT
TRBJ1-2,.,TRBD1,TRBV7-2,CASSLNQGAGDGYTF,TGTGCCAGCAGTCTAAATCAGGGGGCTGGTGATGGCTACACCTTC
TRBJ2-3,once,.,TRBV4-3,CASSQDTGGGTDTQYF,TGCGCCAGCAGCCAAGATACAGGGGGAGGGACAGATACGCAGTATTTT
TRBJ1-1,.,.,TRBV6-6,CATRYSNTEAFF,TGTGCCACCCGATATTCGAACACTGAAGCTTTCTTT
TRBJ2-1,once,.,TRBV6-1,CASSEAGPVNEQFF,TGTGCCAGCAGTGAAGCCGGACCAGTCAATGAGCAGTTCTTC
TRBJ1-2,.,.,TRBV6-5,CASSYSGVSPYGYTF,TGTGCCAGCAGTTACTCGGGCGTATCCCCCTATGGCTACACCTTC
TRBJ2-4,.,TRBD1,TRBV6-6,CASREQGDRNIQYF,TGTGCCAGCAGGGAGCAGGGGGATCGGAACATTCAGTACTTC
TRBJ2-2,.,.,TRBV6-5,CASSRSGSNTGELFF,TGTGCCAGCAGCCGATCAGGGTCGAACACCGGGGAGCTGTTTTTT
TRBJ1-2,.,.,TRBV5-1,CASSPGNQGALSYGYTF,TGCGCCAGCAGCCCCGGCAATCAGGGAGCCTTATCCTATGGCTACACCTTC
TRBJ1-1,.,TRBD1,TRBV6-1,CASSDRDRGRGAEAFF,TGTGCCAGCAGTGACCGGGACAGGGGGCGCGGGGCTGAAGCTTTCTTT
TRBJ1-4,.,.,TRBV2,CASGGNNEKLFF,TGTGCCAGTGGGGGGAATAATGAAAAACTGTTCTTT
TRBJ1-6,.,.,TRBV9,CASSPTLGTGSPLHF,TGTGCCAGCAGCCCTACTTTGGGCACAGGCTCACCCCTCCACTTT
TRBJ1-1,.,.,TRBV19,CASNPLRDTNTEAFF,TGTGCCAGTAACCCCCTCCGGGACACGAACACTGAAGCTTTCTTT
TRBJ2-5,once,.,TRBV7-9,CASSRGTVSQETQYF,TGTGCCAGCAGCCGCGGGACAGTCAGCCAAGAGACCCAGTACTTC
TRBJ2-1,.,TRBD1,TRBV4-3,CASSPGTGGGDEQFF,TGCGCCAGCAGCCCCGGGACAGGGGGCGGCGATGAGCAGTTCTTC
TRBJ2-5,.,.,TRBV6-5,CASSRTRLQETQYF,TGTGCCAGCAGTAGAACTAGGCTACAAGAGACCCAGTACTTC
TRBJ2-4,few,TRBD1,TRBV7-6,CASSLGHRGTRPMAKNIQYF,TGTGCCAGCAGCTTAGGGCACAGGGGGACCAGGCCCATGGCCAAAAACATTCAGTACTTC
TRBJ1-5,.,.,TRBV27,CASSLSRGSMNSNQPQHF,TGTGCCAGCAGTTTATCGAGGGGGTCCATGAATAGCAATCAGCCCCAGCATTTT
TRBJ2-3,.,TRBD1,TRBV18,CASSVDRFSTDTQYF,TGTGCCAGCTCGGTGGACAGGTTCAGCACAGATACGCAGTATTTT
TRBJ1-1,.,.,TRBV29-1,CSVEVREGNEAFF,TGCAGCGTTGAGGTGAGAGAAGGGAATGAAGCTTTCTTT
TRBJ2-3,once,TRBD2,TRBV5-1,CASSLGGSGGLERTDTQYF,TGCGCCAGCAGCTTGGGTGGCAGCGGGGGGCTGGAACGCACAGATACGCAGTATTTT
TRBJ1-6,.,.,TRBV6-6,CASSTRRINSPLHF,TGTGCCAGCAGTACCAGACGGATTAATTCACCCCTCCACTTT
TRBJ2-5,once,.,TRBV5-5,CASSRSSDTQYF,TGTGCCAGCAGCCGAAGCAGTGACACCCAGTACTTC
TRBJ1-1,.,TRBD1,TRBV4-1,CASSNPGRTGAEAFF,TGCGCCAGCAGCAACCCTGGGCGGACAGGGGCTGAAGCTTTCTTT
TRBJ1-1,.,.,TRBV11-1,CASTKSWGQGLGTEAFF,TGTGCCAGCACTAAATCTTGGGGTCAGGGGTTAGGAACTGAAGCTTTCTTT
TRBJ2-2,.,.,TRBV5-4,CASSLGTGATGELFF,TGTGCCAGCAGCTTGGGAACCGGGGCAACCGGGGAGCTGTTTTTT
TRBJ1-1,once,.,TRBV7-2,CASSLNTEAFF,TGTGCCAGCAGCCTGAACACTGAAGCTTTCTTT
TRBJ2-2,.,.,TRBV10-1,CASQGGNLNTGELFF,TGCGCCAGCCAGGGGGGGAACCTAAACACCGGGGAGCTGTTTTTT